This T cell receptor beta chain comes out of a study of tumor-infiltrating lymphocytes in primary liver carcinoma. On this clonotype itself: It may be a read error: a sequence one base away is much more abundant.

A constant-region primer served to make TCR beta cDNA from about 500 ng total RNA. Library construction for TCR beta comprised three nested multiplex PCR rounds performed with slightly modified ARM-PCR. Running 10 cycles apiece, the first two PCR rounds relied on TRBV1-TRBV30 forward primers together with a C-beta reverse primer. TCRdb re-analysed the multiplex PCR reads in MiXCR, keeping a single row per CDR3 protein. The sample lists about 320,000 distinct CDR3 sequences, approximately 60% occurring once. Unsorted whole blood yielded the blood RNA, and germline DNA was also extracted. Chronic HBV infection was present in the patients, who were treatment-naive. Investigators obtained approximately 4.3 milliliters of peripheral blood ahead of surgery. The CDR3 is made up of 16 amino acids. Germline V lookup: CDR1 MNHEY, CDR2 SVGEGT.

The gene calls are TRBV6-2 or TRBV6-3 and TRBJ2-1, with 7 bases fitting TRBD2. This receptor was identified in a man aged 35 to 55 with primary liver carcinoma and hepatitis B virus infection. The sequencing input was peripheral blood. The CDR3: CASRGLVPSSHNEQFF. CDR3 in DNA: TGTGCCAGCAGAGGACTAGTCCCAAGCTCCCACAATGAGCAGTTCTTC.